The subject of this entry is one T cell receptor beta chain. Its specificity is not known. The PCR employed 60 Vbeta primers together with 13 Jbeta primers. Sequencing used immunoSEQ multiplex PCR; TCRdb keeps in-frame clones, though not all of them. The data contain approximately 130,000 clones, around 72% of them singletons. The CDR3 runs 15 residues. Looked up from germline, CDR1 is MNHNS and CDR2 is SASEGT. V trimming: 6 bases; J trimming: 10 bases; junction bases outside the gene matches: 10. This sample is part of a study of cytomegalovirus exposure and HLA in healthy donors. Turning to the study itself: For the roughly 400 genotyped donors, over 80% fell within the Caucasian-associated ancestry cluster. Findings and caveats of the study: Most CMV-associated TCR beta chains appeared HLA-restricted in a later analysis. Cytomegalovirus status was reportedly diagnosed by the classifier with high specificity and sensitivity. The authors assumed roughly uniform sequencing depth across donors for presence/absence analyses.

The receptor was isolated from a man aged 45-65 years in good health and CMV-seropositive. V is TRBV6-1 and J is TRBJ2-1, with TRBD2 matching 12 bases. Sequenced material: PBMCs. CDR3 in DNA: TGTGCCAGCAGCCACACTAGCGGGGGGAAAGAGGAGCAGTTCTTC. Protein product: CASSHTSGGKEEQFF.